This TCR beta chain appears in the sequencing data of a study of blood T cell repertoires in COVID-19 (dated by TCRdb to the early 2020s). Regarding the research as a whole: Samples from collaborators originated in the United States, Italy and Spain and spanned both the acute and convalescent phases of COVID-19. The prospective study material was composed of cDNA or gDNA derived from T cells, B-cell-depleted T cells, or PBMCs. Subjects who had been exposed to COVID-19, were actively infected with it, or had recovered from it provided the deeply sampled blood TCRbeta repertoires that made up the dataset. The repertoires were released in a freely available public database meant as a resource for research on the immune response to SARS-CoV-2. Samples came from the ongoing ImmuneRACE study (first 160 participants) plus 1,254 subjects from 6 global collaborators. The sample metadata nearly always contained a de-identified subject ID, COVID-19 status, age in years and sex. HLA class I and class II types, where available, came from metadata supplied by the sample provider rather than from assay-based typing. Study-wide findings and limitations: The amount of clinical and demographic metadata varied by source and participant and was provided uncurated.

In the prospective study, participants were roughly 18 to 100 years old, resided in about two dozen geographic areas of the United States, and were enrolled through a virtual design. Cohort assignment in the prospective study relied on participant-reported clinical history from a screening survey and a study questionnaire. ImmuneRACE Cohort 3 recovered participants were defined by two consecutive negative NP/OP PCR tests, healthcare professional clearance, or symptom resolution. In the prospective study, mobile phlebotomists collected whole blood, serum and a nasopharyngeal or oropharyngeal swab from each participant. Over an approximately 2-month period, participants in the prospective study had the option of providing additional blood draws and questionnaires. Before DNA extraction, blood samples from the prospective study were shipped at room temperature or frozen. Comments on this clone: The target of this receptor is not known. Base qualities are not at hand, and no much larger clone is one base apart.

TCRbeta CDR3 regions were amplified from genomic DNA by means of the immunoSEQ Assay, a bias-controlled multiplex PCR. From the authors' description of their analysis: The number of nucleated cells in each sample was estimated from the amplification of reference gene primers within the assay. Sequence reads were collapsed and filtered to measure the absolute abundance of every unique TCRbeta CDR3 rearrangement. For each sample, productive Simpson clonality was calculated by taking the square root of Simpson's diversity index across productive rearrangements. What TCRdb holds here is the immuneACCESS table cut down to in-frame rearrangements. Part of the clones is not present; checked against another copy, under half of the missing clones reflect an unresolved V gene, and the others are unexplained. V, J and clone size were drawn from that table, and D and trimming were deduced from the DNA. The sample has roughly 330,000 clones on record, 75% to 90% of them singletons. The biggest ten clones account for more than 5% of the sample.

The TCR comes from a man aged 25-45 years who had recovered from COVID-19. Sequenced input: PBMCs or T cells enriched from blood (not recorded which).

In nucleotides, the sequence is TGCGCCAGCAGTGAGTTCCCGGGTGAGCAGTTCTTC. This codes for CASSEFPGEQFF. Recombination connected TRBV10-2 to TRBJ2-1; the D segment cannot be called with confidence. V is cut by 1 base and J by 9 bases, and the space between the germline ends is 7 bases. The CDR3 goes from the cysteine to the phenylalanine over 12 residues. The retained sequence is limited to the CDR3, 36 bases, with the frame set at the first base. Reading the germline V gene gives CDR1 WSHSY and CDR2 SAAADI.